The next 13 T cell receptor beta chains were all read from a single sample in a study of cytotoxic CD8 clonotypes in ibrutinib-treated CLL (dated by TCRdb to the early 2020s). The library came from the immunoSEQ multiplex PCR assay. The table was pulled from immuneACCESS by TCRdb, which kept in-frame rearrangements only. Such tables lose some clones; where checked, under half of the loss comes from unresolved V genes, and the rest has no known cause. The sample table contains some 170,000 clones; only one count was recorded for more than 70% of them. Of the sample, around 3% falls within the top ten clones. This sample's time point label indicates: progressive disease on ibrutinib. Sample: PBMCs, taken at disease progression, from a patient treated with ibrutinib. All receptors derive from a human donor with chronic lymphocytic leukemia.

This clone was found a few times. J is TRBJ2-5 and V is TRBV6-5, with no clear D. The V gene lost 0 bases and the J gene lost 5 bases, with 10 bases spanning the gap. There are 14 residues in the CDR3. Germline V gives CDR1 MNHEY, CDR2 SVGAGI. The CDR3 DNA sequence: TGTGCCAGCAGTTACTCGTATCAAGCGGAGACCCAGTACTTC. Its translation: CASSYSYQAETQYF.

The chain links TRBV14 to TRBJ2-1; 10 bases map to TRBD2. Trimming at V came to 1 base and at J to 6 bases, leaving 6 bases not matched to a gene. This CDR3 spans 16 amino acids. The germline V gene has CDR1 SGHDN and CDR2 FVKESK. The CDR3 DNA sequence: TGTGCCAGCAGCCAAGGAGCGGGGGGGAACCCCAATGAGCAGTTCTTC. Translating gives CASSQGAGGNPNEQFF.

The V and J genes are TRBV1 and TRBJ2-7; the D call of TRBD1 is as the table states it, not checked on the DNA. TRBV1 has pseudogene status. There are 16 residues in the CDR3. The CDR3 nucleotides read TGCACCAGCAGCCAAGATCGGGGACAGGGCTTCTACGAGCAGTACTTC. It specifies CTSSQDRGQGFYEQYF.

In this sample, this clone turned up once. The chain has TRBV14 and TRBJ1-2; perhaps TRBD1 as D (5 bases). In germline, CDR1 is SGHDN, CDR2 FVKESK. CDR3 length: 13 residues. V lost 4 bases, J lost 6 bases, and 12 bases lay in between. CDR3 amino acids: CASSPFQGHGYTF. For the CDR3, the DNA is TGTGCCAGCAGCCCCTTCCAGGGCCATGGCTACACCTTC.

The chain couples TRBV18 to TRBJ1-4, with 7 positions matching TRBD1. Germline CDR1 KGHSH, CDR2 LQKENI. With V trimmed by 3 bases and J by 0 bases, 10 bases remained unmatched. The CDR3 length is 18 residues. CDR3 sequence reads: CASSPGTVGSATNEKLFF. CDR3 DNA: TGTGCCAGCTCACCCGGGACAGTGGGATCTGCAACTAATGAAAAACTGTTTTTT. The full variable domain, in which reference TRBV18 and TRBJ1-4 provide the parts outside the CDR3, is NAGVMQNPRHLVRRRGQEARLRCSPMKGHSHVYWYRQLPEEGLKFMVYLQKENIIDESGMPKERFSAEFPKEGPSILRIQQVVRGDSAAYFCASSPGTVGSATNEKLFFGSGTQLSVL.

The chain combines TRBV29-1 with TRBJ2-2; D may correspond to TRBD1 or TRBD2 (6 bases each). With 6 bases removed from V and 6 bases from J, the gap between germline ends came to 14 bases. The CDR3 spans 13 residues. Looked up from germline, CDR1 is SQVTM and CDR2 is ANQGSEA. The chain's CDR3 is CSVGVGGSGELFF. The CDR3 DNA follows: TGCAGCGTGGGAGTAGGGGGGTCCGGGGAGCTGTTTTTT.

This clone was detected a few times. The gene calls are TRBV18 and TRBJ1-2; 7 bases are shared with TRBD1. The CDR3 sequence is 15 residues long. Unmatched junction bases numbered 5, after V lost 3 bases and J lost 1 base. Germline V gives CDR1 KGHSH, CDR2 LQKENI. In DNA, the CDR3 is TGTGCCAGCTCACCTACAGGGGCCTTTAACTATGGCTACACCTTC. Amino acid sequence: CASSPTGAFNYGYTF.

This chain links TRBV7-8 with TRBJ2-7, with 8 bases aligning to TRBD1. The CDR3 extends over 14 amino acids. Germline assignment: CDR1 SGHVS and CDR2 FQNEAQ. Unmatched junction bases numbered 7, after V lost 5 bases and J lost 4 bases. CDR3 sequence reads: CASSGTGGRYEQYF. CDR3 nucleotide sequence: TGTGCCAGCAGCGGTACAGGGGGGAGGTACGAGCAGTACTTC.

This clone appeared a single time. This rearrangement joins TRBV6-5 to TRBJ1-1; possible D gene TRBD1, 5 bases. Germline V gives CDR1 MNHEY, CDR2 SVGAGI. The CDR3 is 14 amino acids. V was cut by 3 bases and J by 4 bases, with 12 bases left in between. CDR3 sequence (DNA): TGTGCCAGCAGTTATCGCAGGGTACCCACTGAAGCTTTCTTT. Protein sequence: CASSYRRVPTEAFF.

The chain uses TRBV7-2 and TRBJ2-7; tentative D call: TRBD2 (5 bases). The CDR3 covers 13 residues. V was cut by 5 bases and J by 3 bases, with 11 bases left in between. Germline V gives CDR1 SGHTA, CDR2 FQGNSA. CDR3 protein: CASSTRTDYEQYF. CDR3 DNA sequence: TGTGCCAGCAGCACCCGGACTGACTACGAGCAGTACTTC.

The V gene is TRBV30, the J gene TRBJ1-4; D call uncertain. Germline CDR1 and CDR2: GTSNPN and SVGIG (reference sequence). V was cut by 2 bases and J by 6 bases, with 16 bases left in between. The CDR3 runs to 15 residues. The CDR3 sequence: CAWSKQSGGYEKLFF. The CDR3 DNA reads TGTGCCTGGAGTAAACAGTCGGGTGGTTATGAAAAACTGTTTTTT.

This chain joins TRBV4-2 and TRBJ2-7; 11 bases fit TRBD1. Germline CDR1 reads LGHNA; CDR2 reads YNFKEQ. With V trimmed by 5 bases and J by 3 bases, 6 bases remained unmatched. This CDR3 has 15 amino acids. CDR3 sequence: CASSEDRGRFYEQYF. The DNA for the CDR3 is TGTGCCAGCAGCGAGGACAGGGGGCGCTTCTACGAGCAGTACTTC.

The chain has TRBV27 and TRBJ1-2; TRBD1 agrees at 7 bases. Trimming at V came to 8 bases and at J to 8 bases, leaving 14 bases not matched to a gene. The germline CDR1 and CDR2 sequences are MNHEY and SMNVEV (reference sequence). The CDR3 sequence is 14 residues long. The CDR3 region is CASGVRQGGGGYTF. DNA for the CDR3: TGTGCCAGCGGGGTTCGACAGGGAGGGGGCGGCTACACCTTC.